The clone carrying this T cell receptor (beta chain) was picked up a small number of times. Specified time point: newly diagnosed GD, antithyroid drugs for less than 3 months. Extracted PBMC RNA gave rise to the TCR library. The sample belongs to a study of regulatory T cells in long-lasting Graves disease. Construction of TCR beta libraries relied on iRepertoire HTBI primers and on Arm-PCR targeting CDR3 regions. One entry per CDR3 protein results from TCRdb running MiXCR on the multiplex PCR reads. The repertoire includes 550,000 to 650,000 distinct CDR3 sequences, more than 15% of them detected once, and 12% sits in the top ten. Germline CDR1 and CDR2: MNHNS and SASEGT. CDR3 length: 14 amino acids. V lost 6 bases to trimming and J lost 2 bases, with 13 bases between them. These data are also associated with another study on T cells in Graves' hyperthyroidism and ophthalmopathy.

The material sequenced was peripheral blood mononuclear cells (PBMCs), taken at new diagnosis, from a patient treated with antithyroid drugs. The chain has TRBV6-1 and TRBJ1-1; D not resolved. The TCR was taken from a man aged 18 to 29 with Graves disease. The DNA for the CDR3 is TGTGCCAGCAGGACGGGAGGGTACAACACTGAAGCTTTCTTT. Translation: CASRTGGYNTEAFF.